This T cell receptor (beta chain) was captured in a study of CD4 T cells in relation to SARS-CoV-2 and coronaviruses. Trimming stripped 2 bases from V and 6 bases from J, with 16 bases between. CDR1 and CDR2 (germline): LGHNT, FRNRAP. The CDR3 sequence is 15 residues long. Clones were sequenced by immunoSEQ multiplex PCR, and TCRdb holds only the in-frame ones, with some missing. The data contain tens of thousands of clones, around 74% of them singletons. As regards this clone: No antigen is known for it.

CD4+ T cells from unexposed donors were obtained before the COVID-19 pandemic (2011-2018). After approximately ten days of culture, CD4+ T cells were isolated. Sequencing used CD4+ T cells from PBMCs, cultured in vitro. This sequence originates from a human donor in good health. The genes are TRBV12-5 and TRBJ1-1; no reliable D call. CDR3 loop: CASGLMGLENPEAFF. The DNA for the CDR3 is TGTGCTAGTGGTTTGATGGGTTTGGAGAATCCTGAAGCTTTCTTT.